This T cell receptor (beta chain) was identified during a study of early T cells in non-severe SARS-CoV-2 infection. About the study: The sequenced material was bulk RNA from unsorted whole blood, and its chains were unpaired. Study findings and constraints: VDJdb matching, biased toward anti-spike CD8 responses, missed private and CD4 specificities.

This clonotype was observed at least ten times. Its antigen is not identified. Molecules of cDNA were individually given unique molecular identifiers that were attached to them. TCRdb analysed the 5' RACE reads with MiXCR anew, one entry per CDR3 protein. Among about 66,000 distinct CDR3 sequences listed, over 10% were seen once. With V trimmed by 6 bases and J by 5 bases, 9 bases remained unmatched. Germline assignment: CDR1 SNHLY and CDR2 FYNNEI. CDR3 length: 16 residues. Input material: whole blood. The receptor was derived from an adult who was a healthcare worker with PCR-confirmed SARS-CoV-2 infection or an uninfected control (not recorded which). V and J are TRBV2 and TRBJ2-1; TRBD2 matches at 11 bases. CDR3 sequence: CASRFLAGGLNNEQFF. The CDR3 region has the DNA TGTGCCAGCAGGTTCTTAGCGGGAGGGCTGAACAATGAGCAGTTCTTC.